The rows below give T cell receptor beta chains drawn from one sample of a study of T cell changes during pregnancy in multiple sclerosis. Data came from immunoSEQ multiplex PCR; TCRdb stores just in-frame clones and leaves some out. The sample includes around 24,000 clones, approximately 86% of them seen just once. The sample was CD8+ T cells from peripheral blood mononuclear cells, taken in the first trimester of pregnancy. All receptors derive from a female donor in good health, enrolled as a control in a pregnancy study. The CDR3 runs from the conserved cysteine through the conserved F or W. The D gene is left open where the match is weak. Some rows have no size entry. The others give once, few or many, or a class for an expanded clone.

D: NA; size: NA; J: TRBJ1-5; V: TRBV27; length: 15; DNA: TGTGCCAGCAGCCCCGTGGCGGGTTTCAATCAGCCCCAGCATTTT; CDR3: CASSPVAGFNQPQHF
D: TRBD1; size: once; J: TRBJ2-7; V: TRBV19; length: 15; DNA: TGTGCCAGTAGCCTATACGGGACAGTAGGGTCCGAGCAGTACTTC; CDR3: CASSLYGTVGSEQYF
D: NA; size: NA; J: TRBJ1-2; V: TRBV19; length: 13; DNA: TGTGCCAGTAGCCCGGGTCTAGGGGCCGGCTACACCTTC; CDR3: CASSPGLGAGYTF
D: TRBD1; size: NA; J: TRBJ2-7; V: TRBV4-2; length: 17; DNA: TGTGCCAGCAGCCAAGTCCCGGGGACAGGGGTCACCTACGAGCAGTACTTC; CDR3: CASSQVPGTGVTYEQYF
D: TRBD1; size: NA; J: TRBJ1-1; V: TRBV27; length: 11; DNA: TGTGCCAGCAGTTTGGGACAGGGGGCTTTCTTT; CDR3: CASSLGQGAFF
D: NA; size: NA; J: TRBJ1-1; V: TRBV19; length: 13; DNA: TGTGCCAGTAGTACGGGGACTAACACTGAAGCTTTCTTT; CDR3: CASSTGTNTEAFF
D: NA; size: NA; J: TRBJ2-7; V: TRBV29-1; length: 13; DNA: TGCAGCGTTGAAGTTGGAGCATCCTACGAGCAGTACTTC; CDR3: CSVEVGASYEQYF
D: TRBD2; size: NA; J: TRBJ2-1; V: TRBV6-4; length: 14; DNA: TGTGCCAGCAGTTCAGCGGGAGATATGAATGAGCAGTTCTTC; CDR3: CASSSAGDMNEQFF
D: TRBD1; size: NA; J: TRBJ1-2; V: TRBV7-9; length: 17; DNA: TGTGCCAGCAGCTCAGCCCAGTTATGGACAGGGGGCGATGGCTACACCTTC; CDR3: CASSSAQLWTGGDGYTF
D: NA; size: NA; J: TRBJ1-3; V: TRBV2; length: 16; DNA: TGTGCCAGCAGTGAAGGCCCAGAGACAACTGGAAACACCATATATTTT; CDR3: CASSEGPETTGNTIYF
D: NA; size: NA; J: TRBJ2-2; V: TRBV7-9; length: 15; DNA: TGTGCCAGCAGCCCATCGACAGGGAACACCGGGGAGCTGTTTTTT; CDR3: CASSPSTGNTGELFF
D: NA; size: NA; J: TRBJ1-5; V: TRBV19; length: 15; DNA: TGTGCCAGTAGTATAGAGTCAGCGCTCAATCAGCCCCAGCATTTT; CDR3: CASSIESALNQPQHF
D: TRBD1; size: NA; J: TRBJ1-5; V: TRBV6-6; length: 15; DNA: TGTGCCAGCCGAGACAGGGAAGATAGCAATCAGCCCCAGCATTTT; CDR3: CASRDREDSNQPQHF
D: TRBD2; size: NA; J: TRBJ2-5; V: TRBV5-1; length: 14; DNA: TGCGCCAGCAGCGGCGGGGGGACTCAAGAGACCCAGTACTTC; CDR3: CASSGGGTQETQYF
D: TRBD2; size: NA; J: TRBJ2-2; V: TRBV4-1; length: 16; DNA: TGCGCCAGCAGCCAAGCACTAGCGAGGGGAACCGGGGAGCTGTTTTTT; CDR3: CASSQALARGTGELFF
D: NA; size: NA; J: TRBJ1-4; V: TRBV4-3; length: 19; DNA: TGCGCCAGCAGCCAACCCCCCCCGGGGCTGGGAGGGCCGAATGAAAAACTGTTTTTT; CDR3: CASSQPPPGLGGPNEKLFF
D: TRBD2; size: NA; J: TRBJ2-3; V: TRBV18; length: 15; DNA: TGTGCCAGCTCTCTCGCCCCGACTAGCGGGAGGACGCAGTATTTT; CDR3: CASSLAPTSGRTQYF
D: NA; size: NA; J: TRBJ1-1; V: TRBV5-1; length: 15; DNA: TGCGCCAGCAGCAAAGAACGGGGGGGGTTGGCTGAAGCTTTCTTT; CDR3: CASSKERGGLAEAFF
D: NA; size: NA; J: TRBJ1-5; V: TRBV6-6; length: 12; DNA: TGTGCCAGCAGTACCCGGAATCAGCCCCAGCATTTT; CDR3: CASSTRNQPQHF
D: NA; size: few; J: TRBJ1-4; V: TRBV2; length: 16; DNA: TGTGCCAGCAGCTTATCCGGCTGGGGCGGGAGAGAAAAACTGTTTTTT; CDR3: CASSLSGWGGREKLFF
D: NA; size: NA; J: TRBJ1-2; V: TRBV29-1; length: 11; DNA: TGCAGCGTCCCCTCAGGGGAAGGCTACACCTTC; CDR3: CSVPSGEGYTF
D: NA; size: few; J: TRBJ1-4; V: TRBV28; length: 16; DNA: TGTGCCAGCAGTCCTCTCGGTTTTAGCACTAATGAAAAACTGTTTTTT; CDR3: CASSPLGFSTNEKLFF
D: NA; size: NA; J: TRBJ2-2; V: TRBV28; length: 13; DNA: TGTGCCAGCAGTTTAGCGAATACCGGGGAGCTGTTTTTT; CDR3: CASSLANTGELFF
D: NA; size: NA; J: TRBJ2-7; V: TRBV27; length: 11; DNA: TGTGCCAGCAGTTACGGCTACGAGCAGTACTTC; CDR3: CASSYGYEQYF
D: NA; size: NA; J: TRBJ1-2; V: TRBV29-1; length: 13; DNA: TGCAGCGTTATGGACCAAGGGGAGGATGGCTACACCTTC; CDR3: CSVMDQGEDGYTF
D: NA; size: NA; J: TRBJ2-3; V: TRBV28; length: 15; DNA: TGTGCCAGCAGTTTAATTTCCAGGGCTACAGATACGCAGTATTTT; CDR3: CASSLISRATDTQYF
D: NA; size: NA; J: TRBJ2-1; V: TRBV28; length: 16; DNA: TGTGCCAGCAGTTTACTCGGGGGACGGACCTACAATGAGCAGTTCTTC; CDR3: CASSLLGGRTYNEQFF
D: TRBD1; size: NA; J: TRBJ2-7; V: TRBV7-2; length: 13; DNA: TGTGCCAGCAGCTTCACGACAGGGAACGAGCAGTACTTC; CDR3: CASSFTTGNEQYF
D: NA; size: NA; J: TRBJ2-2; V: TRBV28; length: 12; DNA: TGTGCCAGCAGGCAGGCTATTGAGGAGCTGTTTTTT; CDR3: CASRQAIEELFF
D: TRBD1; size: NA; J: TRBJ2-3; V: TRBV18; length: 16; DNA: TGTGCCAGCTCAGCAGGGGGCAGTCTAAAATCCGATACGCAGTATTTT; CDR3: CASSAGGSLKSDTQYF
D: TRBD1; size: NA; J: TRBJ2-1; V: TRBV29-1; length: 13; DNA: TGCAGCTATGGACAGGGTGGTTACAATGAGCAGTTCTTC; CDR3: CSYGQGGYNEQFF
D: NA; size: NA; J: TRBJ2-1; V: TRBV6-4; length: 13; DNA: TGTGCCAGCAGTGCCGGGACTTTCAATGAGCAGTTCTTC; CDR3: CASSAGTFNEQFF
D: TRBD1; size: NA; J: TRBJ2-3; V: TRBV19; length: 15; DNA: TGTGCCAGTAGGTCCGGGACAGGGGAGGCAGATACGCAGTATTTT; CDR3: CASRSGTGEADTQYF
D: NA; size: NA; J: TRBJ2-7; V: TRBV5-6; length: 13; DNA: TGTGCCAGCAGCTTGGGAGGGCCGGGGGAGCAGTACTTC; CDR3: CASSLGGPGEQYF
D: NA; size: NA; J: TRBJ1-6; V: TRBV5-1; length: 15; DNA: TGCGCCAGCAGCTTAAACTCGGAGTCTCATTCACCCCTCCACTTT; CDR3: CASSLNSESHSPLHF
D: TRBD1; size: once; J: TRBJ1-5; V: TRBV10-3; length: 13; DNA: TGTGCCATCACCGACAGGGAAGATCAGCCCCAGCATTTT; CDR3: CAITDREDQPQHF
D: TRBD2; size: NA; J: TRBJ2-3; V: TRBV7-9; length: 17; DNA: TGTGCCAGCAGCTTTCCCCGGGGGGGCGACGGTGGAGATACGCAGTATTTT; CDR3: CASSFPRGGDGGDTQYF
D: TRBD2; size: NA; J: TRBJ2-3; V: TRBV6-4; length: 16; DNA: TGTGCCAGCAGTGACACGGCGGGAGGGAATGCAGATACGCAGTATTTT; CDR3: CASSDTAGGNADTQYF
D: NA; size: once; J: TRBJ2-7; V: TRBV12-5; length: 14; DNA: TGTGCTAGCGCCCTGGGGGGTAGGGACTACGAGCAGTACTTC; CDR3: CASALGGRDYEQYF
D: NA; size: NA; J: TRBJ2-1; V: TRBV27; length: 15; DNA: TGTGCCAGCAGTTGGAGCCTGGAGTCCTACAATGAGCAGTTCTTC; CDR3: CASSWSLESYNEQFF
D: NA; size: NA; J: TRBJ2-3; V: TRBV7-2; length: 16; DNA: TGTGCCAGCAGCTTAGCTTGGCGGGGATCACAAGATACGCAGTATTTT; CDR3: CASSLAWRGSQDTQYF
D: NA; size: NA; J: TRBJ2-1; V: TRBV9; length: 14; DNA: TGTGCCAGCAGCGTAGGCGAACTAGTAGTTGAGCAGTTCTTC; CDR3: CASSVGELVVEQFF
D: TRBD1; size: NA; J: TRBJ1-2; V: TRBV6-4; length: 14; DNA: TGTGCCAGCAGTGACGGGACAGGGGGCTATGGCTACACCTTC; CDR3: CASSDGTGGYGYTF
D: TRBD1; size: NA; J: TRBJ2-3; V: TRBV29-1; length: 15; DNA: TGCAGCGTTTTCTTGACAGGGGGCTTCACAGATACGCAGTATTTT; CDR3: CSVFLTGGFTDTQYF
D: NA; size: once; J: TRBJ1-1; V: TRBV6-6; length: 15; DNA: TGTGCCAGCACCTTGACCCCGGACACGCGCCATGAAGCTTTCTTT; CDR3: CASTLTPDTRHEAFF
D: NA; size: NA; J: TRBJ2-1; V: TRBV7-9; length: 12; DNA: TGTGCCAGCAGCTTACACTCTGGTGAGCAGTTCTTC; CDR3: CASSLHSGEQFF
D: TRBD1; size: NA; J: TRBJ1-1; V: TRBV19; length: 19; DNA: TGTGCCAGTAGTATAGATCTTGAGGCGACAGGGATTGGGAACACTGAAGCTTTCTTT; CDR3: CASSIDLEATGIGNTEAFF
D: TRBD2; size: NA; J: TRBJ2-3; V: TRBV27; length: 17; DNA: TGTGCCAGCAGTCCGGACCTAGCGGGGACTCTCACAGATACGCAGTATTTT; CDR3: CASSPDLAGTLTDTQYF
D: NA; size: NA; J: TRBJ1-1; V: TRBV19; length: 13; DNA: TGTGCCAGTAGTCCCCCCGGGGGCACTGAAGCTTTCTTT; CDR3: CASSPPGGTEAFF
D: NA; size: NA; J: TRBJ1-2; V: TRBV5-4; length: 16; DNA: TGTGCCAGCAGCTTTATCACAGGCTCGGCGGGATATGGCTACACCTTC; CDR3: CASSFITGSAGYGYTF
D: TRBD1; size: NA; J: TRBJ2-1; V: TRBV27; length: 14; DNA: TGTGCCAGCGGGTGGACAGGGGAGGTCTATGAGCAGTTCTTC; CDR3: CASGWTGEVYEQFF
D: TRBD2; size: NA; J: TRBJ2-3; V: TRBV28; length: 18; DNA: TGTGCCAGCAGGGGAGGAATCGGCGGGAGGGCTAGCACAGATACGCAGTATTTT; CDR3: CASRGGIGGRASTDTQYF
D: NA; size: NA; J: TRBJ1-1; V: TRBV7-9; length: 12; DNA: TGTGCCAGCAACTACCAGACCCAGTGGGCTTTCTTT; CDR3: CASNYQTQWAFF